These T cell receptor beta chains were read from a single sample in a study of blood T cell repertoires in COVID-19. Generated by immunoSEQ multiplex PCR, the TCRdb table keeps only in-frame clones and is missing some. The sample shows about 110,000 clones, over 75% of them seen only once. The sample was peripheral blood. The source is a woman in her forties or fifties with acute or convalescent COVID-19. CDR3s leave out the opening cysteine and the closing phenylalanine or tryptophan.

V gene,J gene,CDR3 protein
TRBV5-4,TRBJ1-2,ASSSGPSNYGYT
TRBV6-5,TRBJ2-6,ASLRDPGANVLT
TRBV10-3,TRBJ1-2,AISETGRYGYT
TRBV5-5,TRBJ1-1,ASSLGQGSGEAF
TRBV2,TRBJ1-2,ASTKEGSVPIPGYT
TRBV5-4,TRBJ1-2,ASSLARQGDGYT
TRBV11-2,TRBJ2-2,ASSSGQVPGELF
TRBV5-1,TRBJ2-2,ASSLPSGGDTGELF
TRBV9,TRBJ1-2,ASSVVWGGDGYT
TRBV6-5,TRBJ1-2,ASRDPDRADGYT
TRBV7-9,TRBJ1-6,ASSRQGGNSPLH
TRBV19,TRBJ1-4,ASSNGQGTGGEKLF
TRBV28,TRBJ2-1,ASRLSGTNNNEQF
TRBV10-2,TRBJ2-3,ASSEAGQGTDTQY